The 32 T cell receptor beta chains given below trace back to one sample, sequenced in a study of blood T cell repertoires in COVID-19. This table comes from immunoSEQ multiplex PCR, and its TCRdb copy is limited to in-frame clones, with some not included. The sample has tens of thousands of clones, 75% to 90% seen once; the top ten hold around 15%. The sequenced sample consisted of peripheral blood. The receptors come from a human donor in a cohort sampled during active COVID-19.

The chain recombines TRBV5-1 with TRBJ1-4; 9 bases agree with TRBD1. The CDR3 loop spans 15 amino acids. The V gene end was trimmed by 4 bases and the J gene end by 5 bases; junction bases not matched to a gene: 6. CDR1 is SGHRS and CDR2 is YFSETQ in the germline V gene. CDR3 sequence (DNA): TGCGCCAGCAGCCCACTGGGACAGGGAAATGAAAAACTGTTTTTT. This gives the protein CASSPLGQGNEKLFF.

J is TRBJ2-7 and V is TRBV20-1, with TRBD2 matching 7 bases. Germline CDR1 and CDR2: DFQATT and SNEGSKA (reference sequence). V shed 3 bases, J shed 6 bases, and the junction held 2 bases outside the gene matches. This CDR3 is built from 11 residues. Written as DNA, the CDR3 is TGCAGTGCTAGCGGGAGGTTCGAGCAGTACTTC. This sequence encodes CSASGRFEQYF.

This clone was picked up a small number of times. The chain uses TRBV7-3 and TRBJ2-6; D is possibly TRBD2 (5 bases). This CDR3 has 19 amino acids. Trimming stripped 5 bases from V and 0 bases from J, with 20 bases between. Germline values: CDR1 SGHTA, CDR2 FQGTGA. CDR3 in amino acids: CASSPYSQHRDSGANVLTF. CDR3 nucleotides: TGTGCCAGCAGCCCATATTCACAACATCGGGACTCTGGGGCCAACGTCCTGACTTTC. Supplemented by reference TRBV7-3 and TRBJ2-6, the full variable domain reads GAGVSQTPSNKVTEKGKYVELRCDPISGHTALYWYRQSLGQGPEFLIYFQGTGAADDSGLPNDRFFAVRPEGSVSTLKIQRTERGDSAVYLCASSPYSQHRDSGANVLTFGAGSRLTVL.

The chain couples TRBV28 to TRBJ1-2, with TRBD1 matching over 7 bases. Per the germline V gene, CDR1 is MDHEN and CDR2 is SYDVKM. This CDR3 has 13 residues. The V gene end was trimmed by 10 bases and the J gene end by 8 bases; junction bases not matched to a gene: 13. The CDR3 protein is CATIPDRMRGYTF. The CDR3 DNA reads TGTGCCACCATACCGGACAGGATGAGAGGCTACACCTTC.

This chain uses TRBV11-3 with TRBJ1-2, with unresolved D. The CDR3 length is 13 residues. Germline CDR1 and CDR2: SGHNT and YENEEA. V was shortened by 1 base and J by 4 bases, with 7 bases between the two germline ends. The CDR3 DNA reads TGTGCCAGCAGCTTAGGGGCCAGCTATGGCTACACCTTC. It encodes CASSLGASYGYTF.

V is TRBV5-6 and J is TRBJ1-4; D perhaps matches TRBD1 (6 bases). Germline CDR1 SGHDT, CDR2 YYEEEE. Trimming stripped 4 bases from V and 0 bases from J, with 10 bases between. CDR3 length equals 15 residues. CDR3 sequence reads: CASSLRQATNEKLFF. CDR3 coding DNA: TGTGCCAGCAGCCTTCGACAGGCAACTAATGAAAAACTGTTTTTT.

The V and J genes are TRBV28 and TRBJ2-7; TRBD1 matches 7 bases. Losses at the gene ends were 3 bases for V and 0 bases for J; bases not matched to a gene: 11. This CDR3 has 17 amino acids. Germline V lookup: CDR1 MDHEN, CDR2 SYDVKM. CDR3 amino acids: CASSLVLDRVNSYEQYF. As DNA, the CDR3 is TGTGCCAGCAGTTTGGTCCTCGACAGGGTCAACTCCTACGAGCAGTACTTC.

The genes are TRBV11-2 and TRBJ2-1, with TRBD2 matching over 13 bases. This CDR3 spans 19 amino acids. V was pared by 5 bases and J by 1 base, with 11 bases of the junction left unmatched. The germline CDR1 and CDR2 sequences are SGHAT and FQNNGV. Written as DNA, the CDR3 is TGTGCCAGCAGCCGACGGACTAGCGGGAGTATGACTTCCTACAATGAGCAGTTCTTC. Translation: CASSRRTSGSMTSYNEQFF.

The rearrangement joins TRBV5-1 to TRBJ2-7, with D perhaps TRBD2 (6 bases). CDR1 and CDR2 (germline): SGHRS, YFSETQ. The CDR3 totals 14 residues. Trimming cost V 6 bases and J 7 bases, with 20 bases left between them. The CDR3 DNA follows: TGCGCCAGCACCGCGGGATCCCCAACGGGGGAGCAGTACTTC. Encoded protein: CASTAGSPTGEQYF. Supplemented by reference TRBV5-1 and TRBJ2-7, the full variable domain reads KAGVTQTPRYLIKTRGQQVTLSCSPISGHRSVSWYQQTPGQGLQFLFEYFSETQRNKGNFPGRFSGRQFSNSRSEMNVSTLELGDSALYLCASTAGSPTGEQYFGPGTRLTVT.

The chain uses TRBV27 and TRBJ2-1, with 14 bases identical to TRBD2. After removal of 2 bases from V and 0 bases from J, the junction contained 3 bases not matched to a gene. The CDR3 is made up of 18 amino acids. Germline lookup yields CDR1 MNHEY and CDR2 SMNVEV (reference sequence). CDR3 sequence (DNA): TGTGCCAGCAGTTTAAGGGGGACTAGCGGGAGCTCCTACAATGAGCAGTTCTTC. Translation: CASSLRGTSGSSYNEQFF.

This chain connects TRBV6-2 or TRBV6-3 to TRBJ2-2, with 9 bases that match TRBD1. V lost 2 bases and J lost 5; bases outside the gene matches: 3. CDR1 is MNHEY and CDR2 is SVGEGT in the germline V gene. CDR3 length equals 15 residues. CDR3 in amino acids: CASSYQGQGTGELFF. CDR3 nucleotide sequence: TGTGCCAGCAGTTACCAAGGACAGGGGACCGGGGAGCTGTTTTTT.

Details on this clone: Germline is not matched at one junction end, which may reflect a read error. V and J are TRBV28 and TRBJ2-7, with 7 bases matching TRBD2. CDR3 length equals 11 residues. In germline, CDR1 is MDHEN, CDR2 SYDVKM. CDR3 in amino acids: CASTSGVFRNF. CDR3 nucleotide sequence: TGTGCCAGCACCAGCGGGGTTTTTAGAAACTTC.

This rearrangement joins TRBV28 to TRBJ1-2; tentative D call: TRBD1 (6 bases). Per germline, CDR1 MDHEN and CDR2 SYDVKM. Trimming removed 4 bases at V and 8 bases at J, with 23 bases between. The length of the CDR3 is 16 residues. CDR3 residues: CASSSALGGVAAGYTF. CDR3 nucleotide sequence: TGTGCCAGCAGTTCCGCCCTTGGGGGCGTAGCTGCCGGCTACACCTTC.

The J gene is TRBJ1-2, the V gene TRBV7-2; a weak D match, TRBD1 (5 bases). CDR1 is SGHTA and CDR2 is FQGNSA in the germline V gene. There are 14 residues in the CDR3. V was trimmed by 1 base and J by 2 bases, leaving 8 bases between them. DNA of the CDR3: TGTGCCAGCAGCTTAGGTCAGGGAAACTATGGCTACACCTTC. Protein product: CASSLGQGNYGYTF.

The chain carries TRBV11-2 and TRBJ1-1; maybe TRBD1 (6 bases). Germline V gene lookup returns CDR1 SGHAT and CDR2 FQNNGV. V gave up 4 bases and J gave up 11 bases, with 23 bases separating them. The CDR3 sequence is 15 residues long. CDR3 sequence (DNA): TGTGCCAGCAGCTCGCTGGACAGCTCGGCAATTTTCGCTTTCTTT. This sequence encodes CASSSLDSSAIFAFF.

The chain is built from TRBV24-1 and TRBJ1-3, with 7 bases matching TRBD1. This CDR3 contains 14 residues. The germline V gene has CDR1 KGHDR and CDR2 SFDVKD. The J segment lost 4 bases and the V segment lost 6 bases, leaving 5 bases of the junction unmatched. The DNA for the CDR3 is TGTGCCACCAGTTCTGCAGGGGGAGGAAACACCATATATTTT. Its translation is CATSSAGGGNTIYF.

The rearrangement uses TRBV9 and TRBJ1-5; 10 bases are a match to TRBD1. This CDR3 has 15 amino acids. Germline trimming cut 4 bases from V and 4 bases from J; bases unmatched to any gene: 5. Germline lookup yields CDR1 SGDLS and CDR2 YYNGEE. CDR3: CASSRQGASNQPQHF. The CDR3 DNA sequence: TGTGCCAGCAGCAGACAGGGGGCAAGTAATCAGCCCCAGCATTTT.

The rearrangement joins TRBV4-3 to TRBJ2-1; 8 bases match TRBD2. CDR1 and CDR2 from the germline V gene are LGHNA and YSLEER. After removal of 1 base from V and 8 bases from J, the junction contained 7 bases not matched to a gene. This CDR3 has 15 residues. As DNA, the CDR3 is TGCGCCAGCAGCCAAGGGGAGCGGGAGAACTATGAGCAGTTCTTC. Translation gives CASSQGERENYEQFF.

This clone was seen a handful of times. The chain recombines TRBV27 with TRBJ1-6, with TRBD1 matching over 7 bases. The J segment lost 9 bases and the V segment lost 8 bases, leaving 7 bases of the junction unmatched. Germline lookup yields CDR1 MNHEY and CDR2 SMNVEV (reference sequence). This CDR3 has 13 amino acids. The CDR3 DNA follows: TGTGCCAGCCGGCCAGGGGGTAGTTCACCCCTCCACTTT. It encodes CASRPGGSSPLHF.

This chain connects TRBV6-2 or TRBV6-3 to TRBJ2-3; 11 positions match TRBD2. V lost 6 bases, J lost 3 bases, and 11 bases stayed unmatched. Germline V gene data show CDR1 as MNHEY and CDR2 as SVGEGT. The CDR3 is made up of 17 amino acids. CDR3: CASSAPLAGVRTDTQYF. DNA for the CDR3: TGTGCCAGCAGCGCCCCACTAGCGGGAGTTCGAACAGATACGCAGTATTTT.

The rearrangement links TRBV12-3 or TRBV12-4 to TRBJ2-7; D may be TRBD1 (5 bases). V was trimmed by 6 bases and J by 0 bases, leaving 9 bases between them. The CDR3 has 13 residues. Written as DNA, the CDR3 is TGTGCCAGCAGCTTGACAGTCTCCTACGAGCAGTACTTC. Translation gives CASSLTVSYEQYF.

This clone was seen only once. The chain joins TRBV10-2 to TRBJ1-6; TRBD1 matches at 10 bases. Trimming removed 6 bases from V and 7 bases from J; junction bases left unmatched: 6. The germline CDR1 and CDR2 sequences are WSHSY and SAAADI. CDR3 size: 15 residues. CDR3 nucleotides: TGCGCCAGCAGCCGGGACAGGGGCCACAATTCACCCCTCCACTTT. The encoded protein is CASSRDRGHNSPLHF.

The chain carries TRBV5-1 and TRBJ2-1; the match to TRBD2 covers 8 bases. The CDR3 loop spans 15 amino acids. CDR1 SGHRS and CDR2 YFSETQ come from the germline V gene. V trimming: 4 bases; J trimming: 9 bases; junction bases outside the gene matches: 12. CDR3 protein: CASSPKAGERREQFF. The CDR3 DNA follows: TGCGCCAGCAGCCCAAAAGCGGGAGAGAGGCGTGAGCAGTTCTTC. The full variable domain, completed using reference TRBV5-1 and TRBJ2-1, is KAGVTQTPRYLIKTRGQQVTLSCSPISGHRSVSWYQQTPGQGLQFLFEYFSETQRNKGNFPGRFSGRQFSNSRSEMNVSTLELGDSALYLCASSPKAGERREQFFGPGTRLTVL.

The CDR3: CASSLQREGTDEQYF. The CDR3 DNA follows: TGTGCCAGCAGCTTGCAGCGGGAGGGAACAGACGAGCAGTACTTC. The V gene is TRBV11-3, the J gene TRBJ2-7; 10 bases map to TRBD2. Trimming cost V 3 bases and J 5 bases; bases outside gene matches: 7. The CDR3 length is 15 residues. Germline assignment: CDR1 SGHNT and CDR2 YENEEA.

The genes are TRBV5-1 and TRBJ1-1; D may be TRBD1 (6 bases). Trimming removed 0 bases from V and 1 base from J, with 16 bases in between. This CDR3 region has 17 residues. The V gene's germline CDR1 is SGHRS and CDR2 YFSETQ. CDR3 amino acids: CASSLAKTGQTNTEAFF. CDR3 nucleotide sequence: TGCGCCAGCAGCTTGGCCAAGACGGGACAAACGAACACTGAAGCTTTCTTT. Using reference TRBV5-1 and TRBJ1-1 for the parts outside the CDR3, the full variable domain is KAGVTQTPRYLIKTRGQQVTLSCSPISGHRSVSWYQQTPGQGLQFLFEYFSETQRNKGNFPGRFSGRQFSNSRSEMNVSTLELGDSALYLCASSLAKTGQTNTEAFFGQGTRLTVV.

This chain uses TRBV12-3 or TRBV12-4 with TRBJ2-1; 10 positions agree with TRBD1. The CDR3 runs 13 residues. After removal of 6 bases from V and 8 bases from J, the junction contained 4 bases not matched to a gene. The CDR3 DNA follows: TGTGCCAGCAGCATTGGGACAGGGGATGAGCAGTTCTTC. This gives the protein CASSIGTGDEQFF.

This chain connects TRBV15 to TRBJ2-3, with TRBD1 matching 7 bases. CDR1 is LNHNV and CDR2 is YYDKDF in the germline V gene (reference sequence). V gave up 1 base and J gave up 0 bases; unmatched junction bases: 4. This CDR3 contains 16 residues. The CDR3 spells CATSRGPTGSTDTQYF. CDR3 sequence (DNA): TGTGCCACCAGCAGAGGCCCGACAGGGAGCACAGATACGCAGTATTTT.

This clone was detected once. The chain combines TRBV18 with TRBJ1-3; no firm D call. From germline, CDR1 is KGHSH and CDR2 LQKENI. This CDR3 contains 17 residues. V lost 6 bases and J lost 2, with 20 bases in between. The CDR3 loop reads CASSLAPYGNTGNTIYF. CDR3 nucleotide sequence: TGTGCCAGCTCCCTCGCTCCCTACGGGAACACTGGAAACACCATATATTTT.

The V call is TRBV3-1 (or the pseudogene TRBV3-2), the J call TRBJ2-1; 9 bases line up with TRBD2. The J segment lost 7 bases and the V segment lost 5 bases, leaving 9 bases of the junction unmatched. The CDR3 is 15 amino acids. Germline V gene lookup returns CDR1 LGHDT and CDR2 YNNKEL (reference sequence). CDR3 protein: CASSSNSGSGNEQFF. The DNA for the CDR3 is TGTGCCAGCAGCTCAAATAGCGGGAGTGGTAATGAGCAGTTCTTC.

The chain recombines TRBV19 with TRBJ2-5, with TRBD2 matching over 10 bases. Looked up from germline, CDR1 is LNHDA and CDR2 is SQIVND (reference sequence). The CDR3 covers 16 residues. Germline trimming cut 2 bases from V and 5 bases from J; bases unmatched to any gene: 8. CDR3 loop: CASSILAGAPSETQYF. In DNA form, the CDR3 reads TGTGCCAGTAGTATACTAGCGGGAGCCCCTTCGGAGACCCAGTACTTC.

This clone was picked up many times. The chain joins TRBV3-1 (or the pseudogene TRBV3-2) to TRBJ2-7, with 7 bases matching TRBD1. CDR1 and CDR2 from the germline V gene are LGHDT and YNNKEL (reference sequence). This CDR3 has 15 amino acids. The ends lost 0 bases at V and 5 bases at J; junction bases unmatched: 7. The CDR3 DNA reads as TGTGCCAGCAGCCAAGATACAGGGGTGACAAACGAGCAGTACTTC. Translating gives CASSQDTGVTNEQYF.

The chain recombines TRBV3-1 (or the pseudogene TRBV3-2) with TRBJ2-3; D not resolved. CDR3 length equals 14 residues. V was shortened by 1 base and J by 4 bases, with 9 bases between the two germline ends. Germline assignment: CDR1 LGHDT and CDR2 YNNKEL (reference sequence). The CDR3 DNA reads TGTGCCAGCAGCCAAGCAGTTAGCTCAGATACGCAGTATTTT. It codes for CASSQAVSSDTQYF.